The T cell receptor beta chain described here comes from a study of cytomegalovirus exposure and HLA in healthy donors. Points from the study as a whole: An Asian-associated ancestry cluster reportedly showed fewer N-insertions than the approximately 690-donor mean in a later analysis. Earlier findings revealed that most TCR beta V segments proved productive either about 87% or about 30% of the time. There were several of the most significant clusters that appeared linked to common viral pathogens in a later analysis.

Trimming pared 7 bases from V and 0 bases from J, leaving 12 bases between. Germline V gives CDR1 MDHEN, CDR2 SYDVKM. The CDR3 has 14 residues. In regard to this clone: Its antigen is as yet unknown.

With 60 Vbeta and 13 Jbeta primers, the PCR was carried out. Here immunoSEQ multiplex PCR was the method, and the copy in TCRdb shows in-frame clones only, minus some. The sample has under 200,000 clones, more than 65% seen once; the top ten hold 1.3%. The chain carries TRBV28 and TRBJ1-2; D possibly corresponds to TRBD1 (5 bases). The sequence was collected from a man aged 30-40 years in good health and CMV-seronegative. The specimen sequenced was PBMCs. CDR3 bases: TGTGCCAGCACTTGGGGCCAGTCTAACTATGGCTACACCTTC. Its translation is CASTWGQSNYGYTF.